This T cell receptor beta chain is drawn from a study of post-analysis software for immune sequencing data. General study results and limits: Compared with controls, patients had more of about 5 TRBV segments, including TRBV5-6, TRBV5-1 and TRBV20-1. When compared against controls, multiple sclerosis patients showed significantly lower normalized Chao1 diversity.

Trimming removed 4 bases from V and 4 bases from J; junction bases left unmatched: 2. There are 14 residues in the CDR3. Germline assignment: CDR1 DFQATT and CDR2 SNEGSKA (reference sequence). Unique molecular identifiers had been added to the TCR beta cDNA libraries. Input populations of about 1 to 11 million T cells gave rise to 500,000 to 600,000 cDNA molecules. TCRdb reprocessed the PCR reads with MiXCR, giving one entry per CDR3 protein. The data show about 500,000 distinct CDR3 sequences, with roughly 45% seen just once and about 12% held by the top ten. Regarding this clonotype: Its specificity is unknown.

The sequencing sample was made of blood. This chain joins TRBV20-1 and TRBJ2-1; 12 nucleotides agree with TRBD2. This receptor was obtained from a girl aged 10 to 17 with multiple sclerosis. The CDR3 sequence is CSATGLAGYNEQFF. The CDR3 coding sequence is TGCAGTGCTACCGGACTAGCGGGATACAATGAGCAGTTCTTC.